This TCR beta chain was identified in a study of cytomegalovirus exposure and HLA in healthy donors. Note on this clone: As yet, its antigen is unknown.

The assay was immunoSEQ multiplex PCR, and TCRdb's table has in-frame clones only and misses some. Found here are around 300,000 clones, approximately 83% of them singletons; the top ten hold about 1%. Study-wide points: The study labeled 164 TCR beta chains cytomegalovirus-associated.

Sequencing input: PBMCs. This TCR derives from a woman aged 18-35 years in good health and CMV-seronegative.

The CDR3 sequence: CASSFTSGVHEQFF. CDR3 coding DNA: TGCGCCAGCAGCTTCACCTCAGGGGTCCATGAGCAGTTCTTC. This chain connects TRBV5-1 to TRBJ2-1; tentative D call: TRBD1 (6 bases). Germline V gene sequence: CDR1 SGHRS, CDR2 YFSETQ. The CDR3 has 14 amino acids. Trimming removed 2 bases from V and 8 bases from J, with 14 bases in between.